This T cell receptor beta chain was sequenced in a study of cytomegalovirus exposure and HLA in healthy donors. Study-wide points: Most TCR sequences were seen very rarely across donors, but some public TCRs occurred in many.

V lost 5 bases and J lost 3; bases outside the gene matches: 3. The CDR3 covers 14 residues. Germline V gene data show CDR1 as MNHNY and CDR2 as SVGAGI (reference sequence). Vbeta (60) and Jbeta (13) primers were used in the PCR. Measured with immunoSEQ multiplex PCR; TCRdb has only the in-frame clones, and not every one. The data contain about 130,000 clones, approximately 75% of them singletons. In the case of this clone: Its target is unknown.

The receptor comes from a woman aged 40-49 years in good health and CMV-seropositive. Sequenced: PBMCs. The chain carries TRBV6-6 and TRBJ2-1; the match to TRBD2 covers 8 bases. In nucleotides, the CDR3 is TGTGCCAGCAGTATGAGCGGGAGCTACAATGAGCAGTTCTTC. Protein sequence: CASSMSGSYNEQFF.